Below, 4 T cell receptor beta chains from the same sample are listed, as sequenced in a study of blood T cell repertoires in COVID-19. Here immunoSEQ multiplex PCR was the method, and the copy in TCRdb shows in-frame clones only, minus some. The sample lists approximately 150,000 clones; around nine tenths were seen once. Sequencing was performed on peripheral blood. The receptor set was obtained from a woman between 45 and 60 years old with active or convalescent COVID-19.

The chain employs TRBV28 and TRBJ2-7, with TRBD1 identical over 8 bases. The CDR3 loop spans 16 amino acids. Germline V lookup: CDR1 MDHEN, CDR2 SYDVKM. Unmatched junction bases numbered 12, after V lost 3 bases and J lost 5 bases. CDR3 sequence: CASSFFPRGQVHEQYF. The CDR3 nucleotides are TGTGCCAGCAGTTTCTTCCCTAGGGGACAGGTCCACGAGCAGTACTTC.

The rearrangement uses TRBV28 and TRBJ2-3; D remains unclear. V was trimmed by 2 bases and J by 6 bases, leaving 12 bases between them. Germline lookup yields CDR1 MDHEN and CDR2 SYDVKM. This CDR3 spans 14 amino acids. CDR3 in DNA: TGTGCCAGCAGTTTAGGGCTACTTAAGGATACGCAGTATTTT. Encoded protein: CASSLGLLKDTQYF.

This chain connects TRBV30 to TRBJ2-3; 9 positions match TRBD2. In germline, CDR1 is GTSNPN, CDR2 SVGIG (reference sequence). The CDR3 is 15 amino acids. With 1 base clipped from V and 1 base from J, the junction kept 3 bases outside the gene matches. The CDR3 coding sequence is TGTGCCTGGAGTGGGCTAGCGGGGCGCACAGATACGCAGTATTTT. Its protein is CAWSGLAGRTDTQYF.

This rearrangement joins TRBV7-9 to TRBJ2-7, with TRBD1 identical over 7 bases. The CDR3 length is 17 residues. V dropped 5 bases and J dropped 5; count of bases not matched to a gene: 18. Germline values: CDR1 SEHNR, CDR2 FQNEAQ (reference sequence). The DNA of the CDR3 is TGTGCCAGCAGCAGAGGACAGGAGAGCTTAGGAGTCGACGAGCAGTACTTC. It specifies CASSRGQESLGVDEQYF. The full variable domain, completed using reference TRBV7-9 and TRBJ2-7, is DTGVSQNPRHKITKRGQNVTFRCDPISEHNRLYWYRQTLGQGPEFLTYFQNEAQLEKSRLLSDRFSAERPKGSFSTLEIQRTEQGDSAMYLCASSRGQESLGVDEQYFGPGTRLTVT.